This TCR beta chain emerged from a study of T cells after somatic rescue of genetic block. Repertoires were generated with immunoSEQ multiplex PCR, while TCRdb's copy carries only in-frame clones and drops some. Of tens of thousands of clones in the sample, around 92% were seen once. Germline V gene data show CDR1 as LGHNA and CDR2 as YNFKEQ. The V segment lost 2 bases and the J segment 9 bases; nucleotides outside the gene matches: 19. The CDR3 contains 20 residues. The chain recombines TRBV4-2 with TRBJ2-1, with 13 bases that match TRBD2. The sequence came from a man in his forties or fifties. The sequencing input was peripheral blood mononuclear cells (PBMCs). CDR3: CASSQLLGGGTSGIEGEQFF. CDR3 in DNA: TGTGCCAGCAGCCAACTGTTGGGAGGGGGGACTAGCGGGATTGAGGGTGAGCAGTTCTTC.